The T cell receptor (beta chain) under discussion was sequenced for a study of blood T cell repertoires in COVID-19. Across the study: Acute and convalescent COVID-19 specimens originated in the United States, Italy and Spain. PBMCs, B-cell-depleted T cells, or T cells provided the cDNA or gDNA that made up the material.

The CDR3 runs 13 residues. Germline assignment: CDR1 MNHEY and CDR2 SMNVEV (reference sequence). Between the trimmed V and J ends, which lost 6 bases and 2 bases, there was a span of 11 bases. Regarding this clone: Distinct nucleotide sequences in the sample also encode this CDR3.

Per the original methods: Amplification of reference gene primers was used by the study to estimate nucleated cell counts. The data were produced by immunoSEQ multiplex PCR, yet TCRdb's version contains in-frame clones alone and is incomplete. V, J and clone size derive from that table, while D and trimming were established from the DNA sequence. The sample contains around 340,000 clones, about four fifths of which appear only once. The chain has TRBV27 and TRBJ2-7; D is uncertain. Sequencing was carried out using peripheral blood. The clonotype was recovered from a man in his thirties or forties with active or convalescent COVID-19. CDR3 coding DNA: TGTGCCAGCAGCCTGGCCCGAACCTACGAGCAGTACTTC. As protein: CASSLARTYEQYF.